The text below deals with one TCR beta chain. The target antigen is unknown. The template was RNA from unsorted bulk tissue. This non-tumor lung sample came from over 3 cm beyond the tumor edge. TCRbeta libraries were built with three rounds of nested PCR, modified from ARM-PCR. TCRdb independently ran MiXCR on the multiplex PCR reads; one entry per CDR3 protein. The sample carries tens of thousands of distinct CDR3 sequences, 76% recorded once. The record originates from a study of tumor and adjacent non-tumor tissue in lung cancer. Per germline, CDR1 SGHNT and CDR2 YYREEE (reference sequence). J was trimmed by 10 bases and V by 3 bases; bases with no gene match: 24. The CDR3 runs 18 residues. The study, taken as a whole, reports: Tumor repertoires had a smaller top 100 clone share than normal lung.

This TCR came from a man aged 55 to 70 with non-small cell lung cancer. The V gene is TRBV5-4, the J gene TRBJ1-1, with TRBD1 matching over 7 bases. The sample was distant non-tumor lung tissue. DNA for the CDR3: TGTGCCAGCAGCTGGCCGGCCAGACAGGGTAAGGGGAACACCGTAGCTTTCTTT. Protein product: CASSWPARQGKGNTVAFF.